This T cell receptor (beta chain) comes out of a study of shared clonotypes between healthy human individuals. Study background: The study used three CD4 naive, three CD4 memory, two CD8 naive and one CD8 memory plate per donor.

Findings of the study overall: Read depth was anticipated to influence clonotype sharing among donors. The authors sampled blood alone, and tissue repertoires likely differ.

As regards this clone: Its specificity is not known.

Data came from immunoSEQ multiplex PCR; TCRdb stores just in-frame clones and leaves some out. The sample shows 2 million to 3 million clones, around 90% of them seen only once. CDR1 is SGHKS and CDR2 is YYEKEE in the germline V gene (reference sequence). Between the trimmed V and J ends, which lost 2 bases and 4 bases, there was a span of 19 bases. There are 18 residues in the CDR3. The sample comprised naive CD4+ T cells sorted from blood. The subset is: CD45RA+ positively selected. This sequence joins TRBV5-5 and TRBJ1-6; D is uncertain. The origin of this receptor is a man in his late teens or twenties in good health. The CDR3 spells CASSLHVRLTPYNSPLHF. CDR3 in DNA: TGTGCCAGCAGCTTACATGTCAGGCTTACCCCTTATAATTCACCCCTCCACTTT.